Included here is one T cell receptor beta chain sequence, with context. CDR1 is GTSNPN and CDR2 is SVGIG in the germline V gene (reference sequence). The CDR3 consists of 12 residues. The data are from a study of blood T cell repertoires in COVID-19. Study background: The United States, Italy and Spain provided the acute and convalescent COVID-19 samples. T cells, B-cell-depleted T cells, or PBMCs provided the cDNA or gDNA that served as material.

Authors' processing steps: Using reference gene primer amplification, nucleated cell counts were estimated. The method was immunoSEQ multiplex PCR; TCRdb's version includes in-frame clones alone and lacks a portion of them. V and J calls and clone size are as listed in that table; D and trimming were resolved from the DNA. The sample has 100,000 to 110,000 clones; 88% are singletons. Source material: peripheral blood. The source of this sequence is a human donor in a cohort sampled during active COVID-19. The rearrangement uses TRBV30 and TRBJ1-2; 8 bases align to TRBD1. The CDR3 DNA is TGTGCTTGGGACAGGCTCGACTATGGCTACACCTTC. It encodes CAWDRLDYGYTF.